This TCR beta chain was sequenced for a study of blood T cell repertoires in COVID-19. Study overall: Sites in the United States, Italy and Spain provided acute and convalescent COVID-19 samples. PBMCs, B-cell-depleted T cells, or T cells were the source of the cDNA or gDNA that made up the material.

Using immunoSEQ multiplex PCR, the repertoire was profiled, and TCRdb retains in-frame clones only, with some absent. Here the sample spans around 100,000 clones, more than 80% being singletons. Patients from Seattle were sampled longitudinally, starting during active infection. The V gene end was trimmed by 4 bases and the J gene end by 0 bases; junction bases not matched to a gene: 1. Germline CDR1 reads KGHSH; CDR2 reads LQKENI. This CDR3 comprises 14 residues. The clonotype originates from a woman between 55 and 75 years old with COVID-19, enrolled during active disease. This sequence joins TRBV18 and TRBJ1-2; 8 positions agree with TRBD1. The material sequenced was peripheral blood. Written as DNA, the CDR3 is TGTGCCAGCTCACGGACAGGGACTAACTATGGCTACACCTTC. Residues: CASSRTGTNYGYTF.